Below, 21 T cell receptor beta chains from the same sample are listed, as sequenced in a study of blood T cell repertoires in COVID-19. Generated by immunoSEQ multiplex PCR, the TCRdb table keeps only in-frame clones and is missing some. This table holds about 400,000 clones, approximately 86% found once. Sequencing input: peripheral blood. The source of these receptors is a human donor in a cohort sampled during active COVID-19.

V and J are TRBV18 and TRBJ1-5; tentative D call: TRBD1 (5 bases). The V end was cut by 4 bases, the J end by 8 bases, with 9 bases between. The CDR3 is made up of 12 amino acids. Germline CDR1 KGHSH, CDR2 LQKENI. The CDR3 reads CASSLDSKPQHF. Written as DNA, the CDR3 is TGTGCCAGCTCACTCGACAGTAAGCCCCAGCATTTT.

This chain links TRBV19 with TRBJ2-5, with 7 bases matching TRBD2. V was pared by 3 bases and J by 4 bases, with 11 bases of the junction left unmatched. This CDR3 spans 16 amino acids. Looked up from germline, CDR1 is LNHDA and CDR2 is SQIVND (reference sequence). CDR3 region: CASSIYLGGMGETQYF. The CDR3 bases are TGTGCCAGTAGTATCTACCTCGGGGGGATGGGAGAGACCCAGTACTTC.

The CDR3: CASSRDRVEGGYTF. CDR3 coding DNA: TGTGCCAGCAGCCGGGACAGGGTAGAGGGTGGCTACACCTTC. The V gene is TRBV4-2, the J gene TRBJ1-2; 9 bases line up with TRBD1. CDR1 LGHNA and CDR2 YNFKEQ come from the germline V gene. V shed 4 bases, J shed 7 bases, and the junction held 7 bases outside the gene matches. This CDR3 has 14 amino acids.

This clone was seen more than once but under ten times. The rearrangement uses TRBV24-1 and TRBJ1-1; D remains unclear. The CDR3 consists of 11 residues. Germline CDR1 reads KGHDR; CDR2 reads SFDVKD. V lost 4 bases to trimming and J lost 5 bases, with 4 bases between them. The CDR3 DNA follows: TGTGCCACCAGTGACGAGACTGAAGCTTTCTTT. Translating it yields CATSDETEAFF.

The chain couples TRBV7-8 to TRBJ2-1, with 9 positions matching TRBD2. The CDR3 length is 18 residues. Germline-derived CDR1 and CDR2 are SGHVS and FQNEAQ. V gave up 2 bases and J gave up 4 bases; unmatched junction bases: 12. The CDR3 loop reads CASSLTAGGTKYYNEQFF. The CDR3 nucleotides read TGTGCCAGCAGCTTAACAGCGGGGGGCACGAAGTATTACAATGAGCAGTTCTTC.

The chain is built from TRBV4-1 and TRBJ2-4; maybe TRBD2 (5 bases). Trimming stripped 0 bases from V and 0 bases from J, with 24 bases between. Germline CDR1 is MGHRA and CDR2 is YSYEKL. This CDR3 is 21 amino acids long. The CDR3 DNA sequence: TGCGCCAGCAGCCAAGACGCGATTGGAGGTGAAACTATTAGAGCCAAAAACATTCAGTACTTC. Translated: CASSQDAIGGETIRAKNIQYF.

V and J are TRBV5-1 and TRBJ2-5; D is possibly TRBD1 (6 bases). Germline CDR1 is SGHRS and CDR2 is YFSETQ. This CDR3 contains 16 residues. The V end lost 0 bases, the J end lost 4 bases, and 16 bases lay between the germline ends. The CDR3 bases are TGCGCCAGCAGCTTGGAAACGGCAGGGGTTGCAGAGACCCAGTACTTC. As protein: CASSLETAGVAETQYF.

This clone was seen just once. This rearrangement joins TRBV30 to TRBJ2-3, with 15 bases fitting TRBD2. The CDR3 consists of 12 residues. V shed 5 bases and J 11 bases; nucleotides not matched to a gene: 2. Germline loops: CDR1 GTSNPN, CDR2 SVGIG (reference sequence). CDR3 sequence: CAWGLAGGEQYF. The CDR3 nucleotides are TGTGCCTGGGGACTAGCGGGAGGGGAGCAGTATTTT.

This chain connects TRBV6-1 to TRBJ1-5, with D unclear. The germline V and J ends were trimmed by 2 bases and 4 bases, with 6 bases remaining between them. The CDR3 has 13 amino acids. CDR1 and CDR2 from the germline V gene are MNHNS and SASEGT. CDR3 sequence (DNA): TGTGCCAGCAGTGAACCCCCTAATCAGCCCCAGCATTTT. Translation gives CASSEPPNQPQHF.

The CDR3 spells CASSQGSAHTGNTIYF. CDR3 DNA sequence: TGCGCCAGCAGCCAAGGGTCCGCCCACACTGGAAACACCATATATTTT. The rearrangement links TRBV4-1 to TRBJ1-3, with D hard to call. The CDR3 sequence is 16 residues long. Trimming shortened V by 1 base and J by 2 bases, and 12 bases separated the two germline ends. Germline CDR1 is MGHRA and CDR2 is YSYEKL.

The V and J genes are TRBV6-5 and TRBJ2-1; tentative D call: TRBD2 (5 bases). The CDR3 has 14 amino acids. Germline lookup yields CDR1 MNHEY and CDR2 SVGAGI. Trimming cost V 2 bases and J 6 bases, with 11 bases left between them. DNA of the CDR3: TGTGCCAGCAGTTACACGCCCACTAGCAATGAGCAGTTCTTC. This encodes CASSYTPTSNEQFF.

The rearrangement links TRBV12-5 to TRBJ2-5, with 9 bases fitting TRBD2. CDR3 size: 12 residues. V gave up 1 base and J gave up 12 bases; unmatched junction bases: 3. Germline V gene data show CDR1 as LGHNT and CDR2 as FRNRAP. This CDR3 is CASGLETSGKYF. In DNA, the CDR3 is TGTGCTAGTGGTTTGGAGACTAGCGGCAAGTACTTC.

The genes are TRBV7-2 and TRBJ1-2; possible D gene TRBD1, 6 bases. This CDR3 is built from 16 residues. Germline assignment: CDR1 SGHTA and CDR2 FQGNSA. V gave up 2 bases and J gave up 5 bases, with 18 bases separating them. The CDR3 DNA is TGTGCCAGCAGCTTATATGGGCAGGGAGGGGGTTATGGCTACACCTTC. Protein sequence: CASSLYGQGGGYGYTF. The full variable domain, its missing parts supplied by reference TRBV7-2 and TRBJ1-2, is GAGVSQSPSNKVTEKGKDVELRCDPISGHTALYWYRQSLGQGLEFLIYFQGNSAPDKSGLPSDRFSAERTGGSVSTLTIQRTQQEDSAVYLCASSLYGQGGGYGYTFGSGTRLTVV.

The chain couples TRBV7-8 to TRBJ2-2; TRBD1 aligns across 11 bases. Per the germline V gene, CDR1 is SGHVS and CDR2 is FQNEAQ. The CDR3 extends over 17 amino acids. The trim removed 5 bases at V and 6 bases at J, leaving 11 bases unmatched. CDR3 sequence: CASSRTGQGAGAGELFF. The CDR3 nucleotides are TGTGCCAGCAGCCGGACCGGACAGGGGGCCGGGGCCGGGGAGCTGTTTTTT. The complete variable domain, with remaining parts taken from reference TRBV7-8 and TRBJ2-2, reads GAGVSQSPRYKVAKRGQDVALRCDPISGHVSLFWYQQALGQGPEFLTYFQNEAQLDKSGLPSDRFFAERPEGSVSTLKIQRTQQEDSAVYLCASSRTGQGAGAGELFFGEGSRLTVL.

The table lists this clone with a few counts. The V gene is TRBV7-3, the J gene TRBJ2-5; TRBD2 matches at 9 bases. The CDR3 covers 15 residues. V lost 6 bases to trimming and J lost 2 bases; unmatched junction nucleotides: 7. Germline V gene sequence: CDR1 SGHTA, CDR2 FQGTGA. The CDR3 region is CASSNSGGEQETQYF. CDR3 nucleotides: TGTGCCAGCAGTAATAGCGGGGGAGAGCAAGAGACCCAGTACTTC.

Comments on this clone: Other nucleotide sequences in the sample specify the same CDR3. This rearrangement joins TRBV7-2 to TRBJ1-2; tentatively, D is TRBD1 (5 bases). The CDR3 is 14 residues long. The ends were cut back, 2 bases at V and 5 bases at J, with 12 bases in the middle. Germline lookup yields CDR1 SGHTA and CDR2 FQGNSA. Here the CDR3 DNA reads TGTGCCAGCAGCTTACCCGGGGGAAATTATGGCTACACCTTC. Translated, it gives CASSLPGGNYGYTF.

The gene calls are TRBV6-5 and TRBJ1-6, with 8 bases matching TRBD1. Germline V gene data show CDR1 as MNHEY and CDR2 as SVGAGI. The CDR3 sequence is 16 residues long. J gave up 10 bases and V 0 bases, and 8 bases lay outside the gene matches. CDR3 residues: CASSYSPGGAGSPLHF. In nucleotides, the CDR3 is TGTGCCAGCAGTTACTCTCCAGGGGGCGCGGGATCACCCCTCCACTTT.

V usage is TRBV4-2 and J usage is TRBJ2-1; the match to TRBD2 covers 10 bases. The germline gives CDR1 LGHNA, CDR2 YNFKEQ. The CDR3 covers 16 residues. The trim removed 6 bases at V and 7 bases at J, leaving 12 bases unmatched. The CDR3 reads CASSRSLAGASNEQFF. Here the CDR3 DNA reads TGTGCCAGCAGTCGAAGCCTAGCGGGAGCGTCGAATGAGCAGTTCTTC.

The V gene is TRBV25-1, the J gene TRBJ1-1, with TRBD1 as a possible D gene (6 bases). This CDR3 is 14 amino acids long. Germline loops: CDR1 MGHDK, CDR2 SYGVNS. V lost 6 bases, J lost 0 bases, and 11 bases lay in between. CDR3 in DNA: TGTGCCAGCAGACCGGGACACCTGAACACTGAAGCTTTCTTT. Translating gives CASRPGHLNTEAFF.

This clone came up once. V is TRBV10-3 and J is TRBJ2-7; D gene uncertain. Trimming took off 4 bases at V and 2 bases at J, with 15 bases between the two ends. This CDR3 has 15 residues. Germline loops: CDR1 ENHRY, CDR2 SYGVKD. CDR3 DNA sequence: TGTGCCATCAGTGGTTTCGGTCTGGGCACCTACGAGCAGTACTTC. This sequence encodes CAISGFGLGTYEQYF.

The gene calls are TRBV5-5 and TRBJ2-7; 8 bases line up with TRBD2. This CDR3 is built from 16 residues. The V segment lost 3 bases and the J segment 6 bases; nucleotides outside the gene matches: 14. CDR1 is SGHKS and CDR2 is YYEKEE in the germline V gene (reference sequence). The CDR3 here is CASSWDPAGEVPEQYF. The CDR3 DNA reads as TGTGCCAGCAGCTGGGACCCAGCGGGAGAAGTTCCCGAGCAGTACTTC.